The present T cell receptor beta chain was sequenced within a study of shared clonotypes between healthy human individuals. This clone was detected a few times. Libraries were prepared by immunoSEQ multiplex PCR; TCRdb keeps only in-frame clonotypes and omits some of them. The data show about 450,000 clones, about 85% seen once. The CDR3 has 15 residues. The germline V gene encodes CDR1 LNHNV and CDR2 YYDKDF (reference sequence). V was trimmed by 0 bases and J by 13 bases, leaving 22 bases between them. The gene calls are TRBV15 and TRBJ2-7; a possible D gene is TRBD1 (6 bases). This TCR was recovered from a woman in her forties in good health. Some clones in this sample may be carry-over from other donors' samples. Sequenced: PBMCs. The CDR3 here is CATSRDESLKAGEYF. Written as DNA, the CDR3 is TGTGCCACCAGCAGAGATGAATCCCTGAAGGCAGGGGAATACTTC.